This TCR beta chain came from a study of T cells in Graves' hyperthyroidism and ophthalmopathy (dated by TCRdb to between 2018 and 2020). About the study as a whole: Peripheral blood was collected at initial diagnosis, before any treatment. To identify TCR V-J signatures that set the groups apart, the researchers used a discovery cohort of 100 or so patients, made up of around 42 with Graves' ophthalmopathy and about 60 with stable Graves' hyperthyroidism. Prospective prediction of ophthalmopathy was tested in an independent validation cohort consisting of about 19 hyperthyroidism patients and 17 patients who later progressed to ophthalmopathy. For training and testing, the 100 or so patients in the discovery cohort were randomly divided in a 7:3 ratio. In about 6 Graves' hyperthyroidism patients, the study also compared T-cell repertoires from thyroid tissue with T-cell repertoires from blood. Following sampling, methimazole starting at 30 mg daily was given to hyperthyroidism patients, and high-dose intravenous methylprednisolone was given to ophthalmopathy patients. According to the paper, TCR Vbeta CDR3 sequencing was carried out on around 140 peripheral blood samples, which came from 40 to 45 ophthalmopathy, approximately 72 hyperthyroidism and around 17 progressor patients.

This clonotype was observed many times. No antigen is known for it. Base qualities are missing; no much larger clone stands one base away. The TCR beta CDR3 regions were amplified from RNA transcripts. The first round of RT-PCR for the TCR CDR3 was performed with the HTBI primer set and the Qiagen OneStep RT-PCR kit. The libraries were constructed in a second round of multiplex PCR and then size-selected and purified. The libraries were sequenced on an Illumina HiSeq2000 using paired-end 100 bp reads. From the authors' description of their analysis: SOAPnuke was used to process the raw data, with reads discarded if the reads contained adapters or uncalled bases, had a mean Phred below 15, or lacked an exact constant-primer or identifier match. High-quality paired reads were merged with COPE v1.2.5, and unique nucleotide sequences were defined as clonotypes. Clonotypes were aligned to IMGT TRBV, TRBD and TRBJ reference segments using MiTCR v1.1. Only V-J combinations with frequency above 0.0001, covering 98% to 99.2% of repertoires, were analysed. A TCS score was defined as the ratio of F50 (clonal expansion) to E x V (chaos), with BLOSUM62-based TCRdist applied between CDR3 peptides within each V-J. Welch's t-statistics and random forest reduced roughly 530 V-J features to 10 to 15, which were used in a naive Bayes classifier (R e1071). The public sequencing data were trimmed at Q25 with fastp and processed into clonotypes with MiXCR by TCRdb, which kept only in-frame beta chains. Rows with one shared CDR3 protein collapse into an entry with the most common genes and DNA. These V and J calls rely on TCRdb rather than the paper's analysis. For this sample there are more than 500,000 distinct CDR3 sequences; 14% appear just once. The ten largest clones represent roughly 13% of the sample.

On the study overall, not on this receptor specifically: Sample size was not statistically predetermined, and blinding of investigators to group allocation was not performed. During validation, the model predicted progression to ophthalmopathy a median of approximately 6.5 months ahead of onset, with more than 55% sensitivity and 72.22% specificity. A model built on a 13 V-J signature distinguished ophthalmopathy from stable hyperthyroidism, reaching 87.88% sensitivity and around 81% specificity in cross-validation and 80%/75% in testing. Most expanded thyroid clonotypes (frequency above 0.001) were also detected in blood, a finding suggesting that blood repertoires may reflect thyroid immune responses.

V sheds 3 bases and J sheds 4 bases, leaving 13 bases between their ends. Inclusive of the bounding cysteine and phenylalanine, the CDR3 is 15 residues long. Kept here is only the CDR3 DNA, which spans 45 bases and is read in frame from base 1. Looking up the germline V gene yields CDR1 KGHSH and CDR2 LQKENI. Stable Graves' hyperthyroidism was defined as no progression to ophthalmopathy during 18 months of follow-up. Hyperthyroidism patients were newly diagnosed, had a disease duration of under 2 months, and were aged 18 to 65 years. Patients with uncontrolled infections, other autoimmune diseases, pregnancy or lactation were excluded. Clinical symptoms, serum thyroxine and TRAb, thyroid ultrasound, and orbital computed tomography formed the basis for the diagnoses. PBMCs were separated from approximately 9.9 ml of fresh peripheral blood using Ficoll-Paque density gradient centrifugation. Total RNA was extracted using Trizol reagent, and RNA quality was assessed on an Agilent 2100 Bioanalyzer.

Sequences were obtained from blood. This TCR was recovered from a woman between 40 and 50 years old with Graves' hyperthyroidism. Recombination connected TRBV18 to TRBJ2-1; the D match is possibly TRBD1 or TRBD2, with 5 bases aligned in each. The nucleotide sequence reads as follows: TGTGCCAGCTCACCCCCCGGGGCGGTGTACAATGAGCAGTTCTTC. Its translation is CASSPPGAVYNEQFF.